The clone carrying this T cell receptor (beta chain) was seen only once. The data derive from a study of T cell changes during pregnancy in multiple sclerosis. Some clones are missing from TCRdb's copy, which holds only in-frame ones; the method was immunoSEQ multiplex PCR. Of about 20,000 clones listed, more than 75% are singletons. The sequence came from a female donor in good health, enrolled as a control in a pregnancy study. The sequenced sample was CD8+ T cells from peripheral blood mononuclear cells, obtained in the third trimester of pregnancy.

CDR3 sequence: CATSRDRGGGNQPQHF. For the CDR3, the DNA is TGTGCCACCAGCAGAGATAGGGGCGGGGGGAATCAGCCCCAGCATTTT. The chain recombines TRBV15 with TRBJ1-5, with D possibly being TRBD1 (5 bases). The CDR3 has 16 residues. The germline V gene encodes CDR1 LNHNV and CDR2 YYDKDF (reference sequence). Trimming took off 0 bases at V and 4 bases at J, with 13 bases between the two ends.